A single sample gave rise to the 23 T cell receptor beta chains below, sequenced in a study of T cell repertoires in cytomegalovirus infection. These receptors lack a known antigen. TCRdb reanalysed the reads using MiXCR and keeps one entry per CDR3 protein. The sample yields under 450,000 distinct CDR3 sequences, around a third seen once. This specimen consisted of cultured PBMCs, obtained from culture after CMV antigen stimulation. The source is a human donor in good health (CMV status not recorded). Some clones in this sample may be carry-over from other donors' samples.

The chain uses TRBV19 and TRBJ2-3, with 10 nucleotides matching TRBD2. Germline V gene data show CDR1 as LNHDA and CDR2 as SQIVND (reference sequence). Unmatched junction bases numbered 3, after V lost 4 bases and J lost 2 bases. This CDR3 contains 15 residues. The CDR3 loop is CASSTGTSVTDTQYF. CDR3 coding DNA: TGTGCCAGTAGTACGGGGACTAGCGTCACAGATACGCAGTATTTT.

This clonotype was seen a handful of times. The chain recombines TRBV12-3 or TRBV12-4 with TRBJ2-3; D is unclear. This CDR3 is 15 amino acids long. The V and J ends lost 2 bases and 2 bases respectively, with 11 bases between them. The CDR3 spells CASSLSRWDTDTQYF. The CDR3 DNA follows: TGTGCCAGCAGTTTAAGTAGGTGGGACACAGATACGCAGTATTTT.

This clonotype was found a few times. The rearrangement uses TRBV12-3 or TRBV12-4 and TRBJ2-5, with no clear D. The V end was cut by 3 bases, the J end by 0 bases, with 8 bases between. There are 14 residues in the CDR3. DNA for the CDR3: TGTGCCAGCAGTTTGGGGATAAACCAAGAGACCCAGTACTTC. This gives the protein CASSLGINQETQYF.

Comment on this clonotype: The conserved phenylalanine or tryptophan normally closing the CDR3 is absent here, so this likely arose from a read error. J is TRBJ2-1 and V is TRBV5-6, with a weak D call TRBD2 (6 bases). The CDR3 is made up of 13 amino acids. The V gene lost 1 base and the J gene lost 7 bases, with 9 bases spanning the gap. Per germline, CDR1 SGHDT and CDR2 YYEEEE. The CDR3 here is CASSLQTSNEQFL. The CDR3 DNA reads TGTGCCAGCAGCTTGCAGACTAGTAATGAGCAGTTCTTA.

This clonotype came up a few times. The V and J genes are TRBV7-3 and TRBJ2-3; 8 bases align to TRBD2. This CDR3 contains 14 residues. Germline values: CDR1 SGHTA, CDR2 FQGTGA. The V gene end was trimmed by 5 bases and the J gene end by 6 bases; junction bases not matched to a gene: 7. CDR3 amino acids: CASSPIAGRDTQYF. CDR3 DNA: TGTGCCAGCAGCCCCATAGCGGGAAGGGATACGCAGTATTTT. The whole variable domain, filled in from reference TRBV7-3 and TRBJ2-3, reads GAGVSQTPSNKVTEKGKYVELRCDPISGHTALYWYRQSLGQGPEFLIYFQGTGAADDSGLPNDRFFAVRPEGSVSTLKIQRTERGDSAVYLCASSPIAGRDTQYFGPGTRLTVL.

There are many counts of this clonotype. This chain links TRBV7-2 with TRBJ1-4; weak D call: TRBD1 (5 bases). Looked up from germline, CDR1 is SGHTA and CDR2 is FQGNSA. V lost 1 base to trimming and J lost 8 bases, with 11 bases between them. This CDR3 region has 14 residues. CDR3 loop: CASSLEWGEEKLFF. The CDR3 DNA is TGTGCCAGCAGCTTAGAATGGGGCGAGGAAAAACTGTTTTTT.

The rearrangement uses TRBV7-9 and TRBJ1-5, with TRBD1 identical over 8 bases. This CDR3 has 18 residues. After removal of 0 bases from V and 0 bases from J, the junction contained 7 bases not matched to a gene. CDR1 SEHNR and CDR2 FQNEAQ come from the germline V gene (reference sequence). The CDR3 DNA follows: TGTGCCAGCAGCTTAGCGGGACAGGACACTCTTAGCAATCAGCCCCAGCATTTT. This translates into CASSLAGQDTLSNQPQHF.

This clonotype has only a few counts. The chain employs TRBV7-6 and TRBJ1-3; D remains ambiguous. Germline CDR1 SGHVS, CDR2 FNYEAQ. This CDR3 region has 18 residues. V was clipped by 6 bases and J by 0 bases, with 21 bases between them. The CDR3 DNA reads TGTGCCAGCAGTATTTGGGGTCACGGCTCCTACTCTGGAAACACCATATATTTT. This sequence encodes CASSIWGHGSYSGNTIYF.

This clonotype was counted between two and nine times. The genes are TRBV10-3 and TRBJ1-1, with D maybe TRBD1 (5 bases). V was shortened by 9 bases and J by 0 bases, with 11 bases between the two germline ends. CDR1 ENHRY and CDR2 SYGVKD come from the germline V gene. CDR3 length: 13 amino acids. CDR3: CAIAGVMNTEAFF. The CDR3 coding sequence is TGTGCCATAGCGGGGGTCATGAACACTGAAGCTTTCTTT.

This sequence joins TRBV12-5 and TRBJ2-5; D is unclear. The CDR3 totals 11 residues. Germline assignment: CDR1 LGHNT and CDR2 FRNRAP. Trimming removed 3 bases from V and 3 bases from J, with 2 bases in between. The DNA of the CDR3 is TGTGCTAGTGGTTTTGAAGAGACCCAGTACTTC. This encodes CASGFEETQYF.

Only a few counts were recorded for this clonotype. This chain connects TRBV28 to TRBJ2-2, with a tentative D call TRBD2 (5 bases). Trimming stripped 3 bases from V and 7 bases from J, with 18 bases between. This CDR3 is built from 16 residues. Germline V gene sequence: CDR1 MDHEN, CDR2 SYDVKM. CDR3 sequence: CASSFNPQTSSGELFF. The CDR3 DNA sequence: TGTGCCAGCAGTTTTAACCCGCAAACTAGTAGCGGGGAGCTGTTTTTT.

This sequence joins TRBV15 and TRBJ1-2; 8 bases match TRBD1. CDR3 length equals 16 residues. Germline V gene lookup returns CDR1 LNHNV and CDR2 YYDKDF (reference sequence). The V and J ends lost 3 bases and 3 bases, in that order; junction bases with no gene match: 9. CDR3 region: CATSRFGQGAYYGYTF. The DNA for the CDR3 is TGTGCCACCAGCAGGTTCGGGCAGGGGGCTTACTATGGCTACACCTTC.

The chain links TRBV6-5 to TRBJ1-1; D is perhaps TRBD1 (5 bases). Trimming took 11 bases from V and 5 from J, leaving 18 bases between them. Per the germline V gene, CDR1 is MNHEY and CDR2 is SVGAGI. This CDR3 is built from 13 residues. The CDR3 sequence: CASGPGWGTEAFF. The DNA of the CDR3 is TGTGCCTCGGGGCCCGGGTGGGGGACTGAAGCTTTCTTT.

The rearrangement joins TRBV6-2 or TRBV6-3 to TRBJ1-5, with a tentative D call TRBD1 (5 bases). Between the trimmed V and J ends, which lost 0 bases and 7 bases, there was a span of 10 bases. The germline CDR1 and CDR2 sequences are MNHEY and SVGEGT. The length of the CDR3 is 14 residues. This CDR3 is CASSYSGGDQPQHF. The DNA of the CDR3 is TGTGCCAGCAGTTACTCCGGGGGAGACCAGCCCCAGCATTTT.

This clonotype has only a few counts. The V and J genes are TRBV7-2 and TRBJ2-5; D is perhaps TRBD2 (5 bases). This CDR3 contains 16 residues. Trimming shortened V by 0 bases and J by 5 bases, and 16 bases separated the two germline ends. The germline gives CDR1 SGHTA, CDR2 FQGNSA. CDR3 sequence reads: CASSLALASPGETQYF. The DNA for the CDR3 is TGTGCCAGCAGCTTAGCGTTGGCCTCCCCGGGGGAGACCCAGTACTTC.

The table lists this clonotype with many counts. The V and J genes are TRBV27 and TRBJ1-2; D uncertain. V gave up 0 bases and J gave up 6 bases, with 8 bases separating them. This CDR3 comprises 13 residues. CDR1 is MNHEY and CDR2 is SMNVEV in the germline V gene (reference sequence). The CDR3 sequence is CASSLSAWDGYTF. CDR3 in DNA: TGTGCCAGCAGTTTATCGGCGTGGGATGGCTACACCTTC.

There are a few counts of this clonotype. The J gene is TRBJ2-2, the V gene TRBV11-2; D is undetermined. Trimming removed 0 bases from V and 6 bases from J, with 8 bases in between. Germline V CDR1 and CDR2: SGHAT, FQNNGV. This CDR3 has 14 amino acids. The CDR3 region has the DNA TGTGCCAGCAGCTTAGAAGGTCGAGCCGGGGAGCTGTTTTTT. It codes for CASSLEGRAGELFF.

This clonotype was seen only a few times. This chain links TRBV27 with TRBJ2-3; D is unresolved. Trimming cost V 3 bases and J 6 bases, with 10 bases left between them. The germline gives CDR1 MNHEY, CDR2 SMNVEV (reference sequence). This CDR3 is 13 amino acids long. The CDR3 coding sequence is TGTGCCAGCAGTTTGGTCTTTCCGGATACGCAGTATTTT. Translated: CASSLVFPDTQYF.

For the CDR3, the DNA is TGTGCCAGCAGTTACGCGGGACAGGGGGCAGGCAATGAGCAGTTCTTC. Residues: CASSYAGQGAGNEQFF. The chain couples TRBV6-5 to TRBJ2-1; 12 bases agree with TRBD1. Germline V CDR1 and CDR2: MNHEY, SVGAGI. Trimming removed 2 bases from V and 6 bases from J; junction bases left unmatched: 5. This CDR3 comprises 16 residues.

The chain has TRBV7-2 and TRBJ2-7; 10 bases fit TRBD1. Trimming took 4 bases from V and 4 from J; bases not matched to a gene: 7. From germline, CDR1 is SGHTA and CDR2 FQGNSA. The CDR3 is 15 amino acids. Here the CDR3 DNA reads TGTGCCAGCAGCTCCGGACAGGGGGTATGGTACGAGCAGTACTTC. Protein product: CASSSGQGVWYEQYF. The full variable domain, its missing parts supplied by reference TRBV7-2 and TRBJ2-7, is GAGVSQSPSNKVTEKGKDVELRCDPISGHTALYWYRQSLGQGLEFLIYFQGNSAPDKSGLPSDRFSAERTGGSVSTLTIQRTQQEDSAVYLCASSSGQGVWYEQYFGPGTRLTVT.

This chain's CDR3 is CASSFPSGSYNEQFF. CDR3 DNA: TGTGCCAGCAGTTTTCCTAGCGGGAGTTACAATGAGCAGTTCTTC. The chain combines TRBV12-3 or TRBV12-4 with TRBJ2-1; TRBD2 matches 10 bases. This CDR3 contains 15 residues. V dropped 3 bases and J dropped 4; count of bases not matched to a gene: 3.

The chain combines TRBV11-1 with TRBJ1-1; D gene ambiguous. This CDR3 spans 14 amino acids. V was shortened by 4 bases and J by 4 bases, with 13 bases between the two germline ends. Germline CDR1 SGHAT, CDR2 FQDESV (reference sequence). This chain's CDR3 is CASSSYVGITEAFF. The CDR3 nucleotides are TGTGCCAGCAGCTCGTACGTCGGGATCACTGAAGCTTTCTTT. The variable domain in full, completed from reference TRBV11-1 and TRBJ1-1, reads EAEVAQSPRYKITEKSQAVAFWCDPISGHATLYWYRQILGQGPELLVQFQDESVVDDSQLPKDRFSAERLKGVDSTLKIQPAELGDSAMYLCASSSYVGITEAFFGQGTRLTVV.

The genes are TRBV2 and TRBJ2-7; TRBD1 aligns across 9 bases. V trimming: 6 bases; J trimming: 0 bases; junction bases outside the gene matches: 12. Germline values: CDR1 SNHLY, CDR2 FYNNEI. This CDR3 is built from 17 residues. CDR3 sequence reads: CASSPDRGPLSSYEQYV. In DNA, the CDR3 is TGTGCCAGCAGCCCGGACAGGGGACCCCTCAGCTCCTACGAGCAGTACGTC.